This paragraph covers one TCR beta chain sequence. Its antigen is unknown. The sample belongs to a study of CD8 T cells in Susac syndrome. The authors reverse transcribed roughly 0.5 to 1 ug RNA with random hexamers. Across 54 Vbeta and 13 Jbeta, immunoSEQ multiplex PCR amplified TCR beta CDR3. One entry per CDR3 protein results from TCRdb running MiXCR on the immunoSEQ multiplex PCR reads. The data hold approximately 160,000 distinct CDR3 sequences, with 80% to 95% observed a single time. Whole-study findings and limits: An acknowledgment was made by the study that its TCR sequencing and HLA analysis involved relatively few individuals.

This CDR3 contains 11 residues. V lost 11 bases and J 7 bases, leaving 14 bases between the germline ends. Per the germline V gene, CDR1 is SNHLY and CDR2 is FYNNEI. Peripheral blood CD8+ and CD4+ T cells were profiled by TCR beta sequencing. Included as multiple sclerosis controls were treatment-naive patients who had stable or active relapsing-remitting disease. This TCR was sampled from a human donor with multiple sclerosis. The J gene is TRBJ1-2, the V gene TRBV2; weak D call: TRBD1 (5 bases). Sequences were obtained from CD4+ T cells from PBMCs. Here the CDR3 reads CAASGVSGYTF. CDR3 DNA: TGTGCCGCCTCGGGGGTCTCTGGCTACACCTTC. Using reference TRBV2 and TRBJ1-2 for the parts outside the CDR3, the full variable domain is EPEVTQTPSHQVTQMGQEVILRCVPISNHLYFYWYRQILGQKVEFLVSFYNNEISEKSEIFDDQFSVERPDGSNFTLKIRSTKLEDSAMYFCAASGVSGYTFGSGTRLTVV.